This T cell receptor beta chain came from a study of cytomegalovirus exposure and HLA in healthy donors. General study findings and limits: The classifier was said to identify cytomegalovirus status with high specificity and sensitivity. Among immune exposure information, only CMV serostatus was available. In an earlier analysis, about 90% or about 30%: the productive usage of most TCR beta V segments. Reportedly, a later analysis found an Asian-associated ancestry cluster had fewer N-insertions than the roughly 670-donor mean.

The primer mix had 60 Vbeta and 13 Jbeta primers. Data came from immunoSEQ multiplex PCR; TCRdb stores just in-frame clones and leaves some out. The repertoire consists of some 140,000 clones, with 65% to 80% occurring once and the leading ten covering approximately 1.2%. Germline V gives CDR1 SGDLS, CDR2 YYNGEE. This CDR3 has 16 amino acids. With V trimmed by 2 bases and J by 1 base, 5 bases remained unmatched. Regarding this clone: Antigen specificity is unknown.

Sequencing was done on a sample of PBMCs. This chain joins TRBV9 and TRBJ2-3; 9 nucleotides line up with TRBD1. This TCR was sampled from a male donor in good health and CMV-seropositive. The CDR3 sequence is CASSVPRQGGTDTQYF. CDR3 nucleotides: TGTGCCAGCAGCGTCCCGAGACAGGGGGGCACAGATACGCAGTATTTT.